This T cell receptor beta chain was profiled in a study of blood T cell repertoires in COVID-19. The germline gives CDR1 SGHTS, CDR2 YDEGEE. With V trimmed by 1 base and J by 11 bases, 11 bases remained unmatched. The CDR3 consists of 15 residues. Data came from immunoSEQ multiplex PCR; TCRdb stores just in-frame clones and leaves some out. The sample comprises fewer than 200,000 clones, around 80% of which are singletons, and roughly 8% rests with the top ten. The sample was peripheral blood. The rearrangement links TRBV5-8 to TRBJ1-4; 7 bases map to TRBD1. The clonotype comes from a man aged 55-75 years with acute or convalescent COVID-19. This CDR3 is CASSLHTGDGEKLFF. CDR3 sequence (DNA): TGTGCCAGCAGCTTGCATACAGGGGATGGAGAGAAACTGTTTTTT.